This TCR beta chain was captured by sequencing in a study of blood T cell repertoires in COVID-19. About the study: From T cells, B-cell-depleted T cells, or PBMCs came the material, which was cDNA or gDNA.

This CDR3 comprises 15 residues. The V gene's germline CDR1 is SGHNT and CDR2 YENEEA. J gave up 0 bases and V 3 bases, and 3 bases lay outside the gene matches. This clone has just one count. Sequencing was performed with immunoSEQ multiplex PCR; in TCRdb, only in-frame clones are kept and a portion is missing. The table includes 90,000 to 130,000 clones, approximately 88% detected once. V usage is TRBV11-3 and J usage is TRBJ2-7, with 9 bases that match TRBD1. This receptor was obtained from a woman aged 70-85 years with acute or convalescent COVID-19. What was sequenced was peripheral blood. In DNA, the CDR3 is TGTGCCAGCAGCTTGCGGACAGGGGCCTCCTACGAGCAGTACTTC. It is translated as CASSLRTGASYEQYF.